The T cell receptor (beta chain) described here comes from a study of human T cells and chemical hapten exposure. At the level of the study: Sensitization applied 2% DPC to around 2 cm by around 2 cm of upper inner arm skin. Study-level points and caveats: Patch test score rose with PT1 expanded TCRs, significant at 8, 16, 32, not 4.

Germline values: CDR1 LNHDA, CDR2 SQIVND (reference sequence). CDR3 length: 16 amino acids. V was trimmed by 3 bases and J by 4 bases, leaving 18 bases between them. TCRdb re-analysed the RACE reads in MiXCR, keeping a single row per CDR3 protein. The repertoire holds about 140,000 distinct CDR3 sequences, around 11% seen once, with more than 1.1% in the top ten. Documented time point: patch test 2, 6 weeks after DPC sensitization. The sample's treatment: therapeutic diphenylcyclopropenone sensitization with weekly scalp DPC. Turning to this clonotype: Its antigen is not identified. This may be a read error: a much more frequent sequence differs by one nucleotide.

The chain is built from TRBV19 and TRBJ1-2; tentative D call: TRBD1 (5 bases). The TCR originated in a woman aged 50 to 65 with alopecia areata. Some clones in this sample may be carry-over from other donors' samples. This material consisted of whole blood, taken in connection with sensitization to the hapten diphenylcyclopropenone (DPC). CDR3 nucleotides: TGTGCCAGTAGTATCCGGCAGGGAGGTTTGGGCTATGGCTACACCTTC. Its translation: CASSIRQGGLGYGYTF.